What follows describes a single TCR beta chain. Its recognized antigen is unknown. Within one base of it there is no much larger clone, and no base qualities were kept. Healthy HIV-negative adults with no recently reported acute infections or vaccinations were included as donors. All donors were Caucasian adults living in Nashville, Tennessee, USA. In the unsorted samples, 90 million or so PBMCs were counted, and genomic DNA was extracted using the QIAamp DNA Blood Mini kit. Blood was collected by leukapheresis, and PBMCs were isolated by Ficoll-Histopaque density gradient centrifugation and then cryopreserved in liquid nitrogen vapor phase. TCR CDR3 regions were amplified from genomic DNA by multiplex PCR using the deep immunoSEQ assay. For each cell subset, the extracted genomic DNA was distributed evenly across all wells of several immunoSEQ 96-well plates, and each plate served as one replicate. Each replicate PCR for unsorted PBMC received about 0.3 ug genomic DNA, equal to 30,000 to 35,000 T cell genomes. Genomic DNA from unsorted PBMC was sequenced over ten immunoSEQ deep assay plates. Purified libraries were quantified with a Qubit 3.0 fluorometer, sized on a Bioanalyzer 2100, and re-quantified with the KAPA Library Quantification kit. Each immunoSEQ 96-well plate was sequenced on its own single-read 150-cycle Illumina NextSeq 550 flow cell. Turning to the authors' computational methods: Because the immunoSEQ output held only junctional sequences and lacked quality scores, the filtering could not match the filtering applied to full-length reads. Sequences were annotated with PyIR, a Python wrapper for IgBLAST v1.9, and V/J genes and CDR3 were assigned using IMGT germline references. Reads were removed for weak V/J assignments (E-value above 1e-6), missing CDR3, stop codons, out-of-frame junctions, or ambiguous translated residues. V3J clonotypes were defined as sequences sharing an identical inferred V gene, J gene, and CDR3 amino acid sequence. The percentage overlap between two repertoires was calculated by dividing the number of shared unique clonotypes by the size of the smaller repertoire. Richness of each repertoire was evaluated using RTK rarefaction, the Chao1 estimator, and Recon v2.1 estimates of unobserved clonotypes. TCRdb's version of the immuneACCESS table is confined to in-frame rearrangements and falls short of the full clone set. An unresolved V gene accounts for under half of the shortfall where checked; the remainder is of unknown origin. Clone size and V and J calls were adopted from that table, with D and trimming inferred from the DNA. Present in this sample are hundreds of thousands of clones, approximately 80% of which were seen just once. Jointly, the top ten make up around 13% of the sample.

The data stem from a study of shared clonotypes between healthy human individuals (dated by TCRdb to between 2020 and 2021). The study in broad terms: The cohort included three men and a couple of women between 18 and 49 years of age. To estimate repertoire size and how much clonotype sharing occurs between individuals, the study deeply sequenced the blood TCR repertoires of 4 to 6 healthy adults. Different laboratories and diverse techniques were used to prepare libraries and sequence TCR repertoires, to increase sequencing depth and limit assay-specific biases. Leukapheresis yielded between about 0.94 and 8.9 billion PBMCs per donor. Here is what the overall study found, with its caveats: Pairwise subsampling indicated that sequencing depth was expected to affect the degree of clonotype sharing among donors. Sampling was limited to blood, and TCR repertoires in tissue likely differ from TCR repertoires in blood. The small number of donors limited the genetic and exposure-history diversity represented.

CDR3 length: 15 amino acids, cysteine to phenylalanine. Only the CDR3 portion is preserved as DNA: 45 bases, with reading frame beginning at the first base. For CDR1 and CDR2, the germline V gene lists SGDLS and YYNGEE. Trimming accounts for 4 bases at V and 6 bases at J, while the number of junction bases matched to no gene is 7. The source material was PBMCs. In this chain, TRBV9 is recombined with TRBJ2-4, and 10 junction bases match TRBD2. The origin of this receptor is a middle-aged woman in good health. Some clones in this sample may be carry-over from other donors' samples. The nucleotide sequence is given as TGTGCCAGCAGCTTAACCGGGACTAGCGTAAACATTCAGTACTTC. This gives the protein CASSLTGTSVNIQYF. Supplemented by the reference TRBV9 and TRBJ2-4 proteins around the CDR3, the complete variable domain is DSGVTQTPKHLITATGQRVTLRCSPRSGDLSVYWYQQSLDQGLQFLIQYYNGEERAKGNILERFSAQQFPDLHSELNLSSLELGDSALYFCASSLTGTSVNIQYFGAGTRLSVL.